The 8 T cell receptor beta chains below were found in one sample sequenced in a study of blood T cell repertoires in COVID-19. Using immunoSEQ multiplex PCR, the repertoire was profiled, and TCRdb retains in-frame clones only, with some absent. The profile shows 200,000 to 250,000 clones, about 89% of them singletons. Sequencing was performed on peripheral blood. All receptors derive from a man aged 60 to 69 who had recovered from COVID-19.

The chain combines TRBV18 with TRBJ1-1, with 8 bases aligning to TRBD1. Trimming cost V 0 bases and J 11 bases; bases outside gene matches: 8. Germline V gives CDR1 KGHSH, CDR2 LQKENI. This CDR3 contains 14 residues. The CDR3 nucleotides read TGTGCCAGCTCACCACCGGGCGGACAGGGAGTCGCTTTCTTT. Its translation is CASSPPGGQGVAFF.

The chain links TRBV2 to TRBJ2-7; TRBD1 matches 7 bases. This CDR3 spans 13 amino acids. Trimming cost V 4 bases and J 2 bases; bases outside gene matches: 2. Germline V CDR1 and CDR2: SNHLY, FYNNEI. DNA of the CDR3: TGTGCCAGCAGTGCAGGGACAGCCTACGAGCAGTACTTC. It yields the protein CASSAGTAYEQYF.

The chain combines TRBV7-3 with TRBJ2-1; TRBD2 matches 10 bases. The V gene end was trimmed by 5 bases and the J gene end by 5 bases; junction bases not matched to a gene: 9. This CDR3 region has 16 residues. The germline gives CDR1 SGHTA, CDR2 FQGTGA. The CDR3 DNA reads as TGTGCCAGCAGCCGCCAGCCCCTAGCGGGGGACAATGAGCAGTTCTTC. It specifies CASSRQPLAGDNEQFF.

The chain combines TRBV30 with TRBJ2-1; TRBD2 matches 7 bases. The CDR3 length is 11 residues. From germline, CDR1 is GTSNPN and CDR2 SVGIG (reference sequence). With V trimmed by 7 bases and J by 8 bases, 5 bases remained unmatched. The CDR3 DNA sequence: TGTGCCTCCTCCCGGGAGGATGAGCAGTTCTTC. Its translation: CASSREDEQFF. The variable domain in full, with the rest retrieved from reference TRBV30 and TRBJ2-1, is SQTIHQWPATLVQPVGSPLSLECTVEGTSNPNLYWYRQAAGRGLQLLFYSVGIGQISSEVPQNLSASRPQDRQFILSSKKLLLSDSGFYLCASSREDEQFFGPGTRLTVL.

The genes are TRBV12-5 and TRBJ2-7, with D maybe TRBD2 (5 bases). Germline V gene data show CDR1 as LGHNT and CDR2 as FRNRAP. The CDR3 totals 13 residues. With 2 bases removed from V and 6 bases from J, the gap between germline ends came to 11 bases. DNA for the CDR3: TGTGCTAGTGGTTTGCGGGGAGTTGGCGAGCAGTACTTC. It translates to CASGLRGVGEQYF. The full variable domain, completed using reference TRBV12-5 and TRBJ2-7, is DARVTQTPRHKVTEMGQEVTMRCQPILGHNTVFWYRQTMMQGLELLAYFRNRAPLDDSGMPKDRFSAEMPDATLATLKIQPSEPRDSAVYFCASGLRGVGEQYFGPGTRLTVT.

The CDR3 DNA sequence: TGTGCCAGCAGCGGGACTCCTAGGGATGAGCAGTTCTTC. Residues: CASSGTPRDEQFF. The chain couples TRBV5-4 to TRBJ2-1; weak D call: TRBD2 (6 bases). From germline, CDR1 is SGHNT and CDR2 YYREEE (reference sequence). The V end was cut by 4 bases, the J end by 8 bases, with 13 bases between. The CDR3 is made up of 13 amino acids.

The V and J genes are TRBV15 and TRBJ2-5, with D perhaps TRBD1 (6 bases). The CDR3 has 13 amino acids. The germline V gene encodes CDR1 LNHNV and CDR2 YYDKDF (reference sequence). V was trimmed by 3 bases and J by 2 bases, leaving 7 bases between them. The CDR3 is CATSRRGQETQYF. The CDR3 region has the DNA TGTGCCACCAGCAGGAGGGGGCAAGAGACCCAGTACTTC.

The rearrangement links TRBV2 to TRBJ1-2; maybe TRBD1 (5 bases). The ends were cut back, 7 bases at V and 4 bases at J, with 10 bases in the middle. The V gene's germline CDR1 is SNHLY and CDR2 FYNNEI. The CDR3 spans 12 residues. The CDR3 spells CASTGLIYGYTF. The DNA of the CDR3 is TGTGCCAGCACAGGGTTGATCTATGGCTACACCTTC.